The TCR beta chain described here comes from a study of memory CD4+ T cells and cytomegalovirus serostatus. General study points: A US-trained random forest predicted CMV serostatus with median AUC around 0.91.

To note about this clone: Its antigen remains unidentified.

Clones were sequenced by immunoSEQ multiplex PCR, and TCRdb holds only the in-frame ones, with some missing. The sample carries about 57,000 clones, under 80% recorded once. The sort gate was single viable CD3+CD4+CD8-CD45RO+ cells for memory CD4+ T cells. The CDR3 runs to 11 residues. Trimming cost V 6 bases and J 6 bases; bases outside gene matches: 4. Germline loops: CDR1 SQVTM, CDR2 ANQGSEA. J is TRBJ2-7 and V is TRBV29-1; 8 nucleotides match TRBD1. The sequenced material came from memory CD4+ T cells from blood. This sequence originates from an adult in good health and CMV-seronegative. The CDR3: CSVTTGAEQYF. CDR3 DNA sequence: TGCAGCGTCACGACAGGGGCCGAGCAGTACTTC.